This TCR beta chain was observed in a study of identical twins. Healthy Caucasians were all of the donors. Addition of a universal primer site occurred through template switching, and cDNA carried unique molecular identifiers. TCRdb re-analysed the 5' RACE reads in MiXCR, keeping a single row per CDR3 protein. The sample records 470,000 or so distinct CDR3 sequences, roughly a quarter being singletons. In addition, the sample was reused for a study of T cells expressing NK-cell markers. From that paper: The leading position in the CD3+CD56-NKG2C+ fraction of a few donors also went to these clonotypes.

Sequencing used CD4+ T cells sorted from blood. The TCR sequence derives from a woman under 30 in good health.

In DNA form, the CDR3 reads TGTGCCAGCAGCTTAGCTCTAGCGGGAGGGTTCAATGAGCAGTTCTTC. It codes for CASSLALAGGFNEQFF. The chain recombines TRBV11-2 with TRBJ2-1; 12 nucleotides align to TRBD2. The CDR3 is 16 residues long. The ends lost 1 base at V and 6 bases at J; junction bases unmatched: 4. Germline V gene data show CDR1 as SGHAT and CDR2 as FQNNGV.